This T cell receptor (beta chain) was captured by sequencing in a study of CD8 T cells in ankylosing spondylitis. The CDR3 extends over 13 amino acids. The V gene's germline CDR1 is MNHNS and CDR2 SASEGT. Study findings and constraints: Clones tied to disease were said to be significantly enriched in matched ankylosing spondylitis synovial fluid.

5'-RACE, quantitative and with molecular barcodes, yielded the TCR beta libraries. One entry per CDR3 protein, called by TCRdb with MiXCR from the 5' RACE reads. The data hold some 87,000 distinct CDR3 sequences, with 27% observed a single time. This clonotype was observed many times. The antigen is undetermined. The junction departs from the called germline gene at one end, perhaps through a read error. The clonotype originates from a male donor with ankylosing spondylitis or in good health (not recorded which). Sequences were obtained from blood, either unsorted or a sorted T cell fraction (not recorded which). V and J are TRBV6-1 and TRBJ1-2; D remains unclear. The DNA for the CDR3 is TGTGCCAGCAGTGGGACCGACGTCCCACGTTCTTGCTTC. Its translation is CASSGTDVPRSCF.